The present TCR beta chain was sequenced within a study of breast tumors, draining lymph nodes, adjacent tissues. The lymph nodes were axillary draining lymph nodes from breast cancer patients. Study-level findings and limits: Tumor TCR diversity was below lymph nodes but above nontumor tissue. Tumor T cell lymph node origin was a supported hypothesis, not proven.

There are 15 residues in the CDR3. Germline CDR1 MNHEY, CDR2 SVGAGI. After removal of 5 bases from V and 5 bases from J, the junction contained 7 bases not matched to a gene. TCRdb re-called the multiplex PCR reads with MiXCR, one entry per CDR3 protein. The profile shows 200,000 or so distinct CDR3 sequences, 31% of them singletons. To note about this clonotype: What it binds is unknown.

This clonotype was obtained from a female donor with breast cancer. Some clones in this sample may be carry-over from other donors' samples. What was sequenced was axillary lymph node tissue. This sequence joins TRBV6-5 and TRBJ2-3, with 10 bases that match TRBD2. The CDR3 DNA sequence: TGTGCCAGCAGTAAGTCGGGGACTAGCGTAGATACGCAGTATTTT. Protein: CASSKSGTSVDTQYF.